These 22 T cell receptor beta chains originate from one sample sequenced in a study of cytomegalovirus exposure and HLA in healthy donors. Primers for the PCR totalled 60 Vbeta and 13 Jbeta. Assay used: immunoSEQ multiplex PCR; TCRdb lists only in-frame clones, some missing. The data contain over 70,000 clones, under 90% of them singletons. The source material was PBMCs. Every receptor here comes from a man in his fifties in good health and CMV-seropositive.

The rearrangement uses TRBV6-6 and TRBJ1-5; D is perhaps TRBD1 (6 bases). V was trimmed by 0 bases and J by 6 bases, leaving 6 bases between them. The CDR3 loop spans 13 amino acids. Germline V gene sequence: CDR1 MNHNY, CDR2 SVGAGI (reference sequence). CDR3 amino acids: CASSYSTGQPQHF. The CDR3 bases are TGTGCCAGCAGTTACTCGACAGGTCAGCCCCAGCATTTT.

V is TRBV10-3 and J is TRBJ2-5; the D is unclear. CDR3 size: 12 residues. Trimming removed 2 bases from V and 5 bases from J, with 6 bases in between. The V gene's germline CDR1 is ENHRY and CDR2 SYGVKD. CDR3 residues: CAISEAKETQYF. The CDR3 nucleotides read TGTGCCATCAGTGAGGCGAAGGAGACCCAGTACTTC.

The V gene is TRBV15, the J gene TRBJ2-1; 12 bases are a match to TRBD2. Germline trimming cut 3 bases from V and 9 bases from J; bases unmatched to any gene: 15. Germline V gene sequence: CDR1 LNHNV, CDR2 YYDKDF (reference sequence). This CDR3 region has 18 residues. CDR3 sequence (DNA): TGTGCCACCAGCAGCAGGGAAGGACTAGCGGGACGACGGGGTGAGCAGTTCTTC. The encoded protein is CATSSREGLAGRRGEQFF. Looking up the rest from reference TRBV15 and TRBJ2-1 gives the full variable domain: DAMVIQNPRYQVTQFGKPVTLSCSQTLNHNVMYWYQQKSSQAPKLLFHYYDKDFNNEADTPDNFQSRRPNTSFCFLDIRSPGLGDTAMYLCATSSREGLAGRRGEQFFGPGTRLTVL.

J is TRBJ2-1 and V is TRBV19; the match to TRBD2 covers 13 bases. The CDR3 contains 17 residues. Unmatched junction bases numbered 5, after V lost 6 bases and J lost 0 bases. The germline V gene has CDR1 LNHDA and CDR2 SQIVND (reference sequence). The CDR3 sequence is CASSRGLAGISYNEQFF. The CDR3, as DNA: TGTGCCAGTAGCCGGGGACTAGCGGGAATCTCCTACAATGAGCAGTTCTTC.

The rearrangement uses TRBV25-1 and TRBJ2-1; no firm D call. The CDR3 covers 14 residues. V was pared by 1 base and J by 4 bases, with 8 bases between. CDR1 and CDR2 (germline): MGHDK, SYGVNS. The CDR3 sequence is CASSEWPLYNEQFF. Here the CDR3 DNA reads TGTGCCAGCAGTGAATGGCCGTTATACAATGAGCAGTTCTTC.

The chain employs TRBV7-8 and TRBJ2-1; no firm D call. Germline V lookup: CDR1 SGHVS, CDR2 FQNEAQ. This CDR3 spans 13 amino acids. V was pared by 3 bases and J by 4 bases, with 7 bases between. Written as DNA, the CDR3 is TGTGCCAGCAGCTTGAACAGATACAATGAGCAGTTCTTC. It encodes CASSLNRYNEQFF.

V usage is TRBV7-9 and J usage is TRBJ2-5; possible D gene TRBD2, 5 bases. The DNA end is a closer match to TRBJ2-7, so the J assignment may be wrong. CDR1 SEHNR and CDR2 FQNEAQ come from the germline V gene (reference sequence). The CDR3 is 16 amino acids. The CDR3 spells CASSLEGLAPYYEQYF. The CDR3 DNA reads TGTGCCAGCAGCTTAGAGGGTCTAGCTCCTTACTACGAGCAGTACTTC.

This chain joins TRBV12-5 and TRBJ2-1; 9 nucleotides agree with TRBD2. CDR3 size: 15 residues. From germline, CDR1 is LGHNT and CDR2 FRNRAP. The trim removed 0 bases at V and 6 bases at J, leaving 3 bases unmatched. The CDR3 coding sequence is TGTGCTAGTGGTTTGGTTCTAGCGGGACGCAATGAGCAGTTCTTC. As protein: CASGLVLAGRNEQFF.

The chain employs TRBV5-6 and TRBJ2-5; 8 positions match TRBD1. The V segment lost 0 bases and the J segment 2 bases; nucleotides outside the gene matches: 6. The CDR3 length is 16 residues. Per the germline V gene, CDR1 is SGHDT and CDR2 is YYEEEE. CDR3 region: CASSLVVGQEQETQYF. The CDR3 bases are TGTGCCAGCAGCTTGGTCGTGGGACAGGAACAAGAGACCCAGTACTTC.

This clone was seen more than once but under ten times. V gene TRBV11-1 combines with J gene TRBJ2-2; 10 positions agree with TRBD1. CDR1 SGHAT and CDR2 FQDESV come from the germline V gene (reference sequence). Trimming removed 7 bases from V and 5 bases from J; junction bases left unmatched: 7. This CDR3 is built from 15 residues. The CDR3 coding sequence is TGTGCCAGCACCAGGGGACAGGGGCCAACCGGGGAGCTGTTTTTT. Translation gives CASTRGQGPTGELFF.

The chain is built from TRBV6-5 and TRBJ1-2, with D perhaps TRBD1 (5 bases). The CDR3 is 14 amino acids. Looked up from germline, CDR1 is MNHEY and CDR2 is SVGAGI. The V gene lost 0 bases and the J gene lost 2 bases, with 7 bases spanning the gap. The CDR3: CASSYSSGNYGYTF. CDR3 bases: TGTGCCAGCAGTTACTCGTCAGGGAACTATGGCTACACCTTC.

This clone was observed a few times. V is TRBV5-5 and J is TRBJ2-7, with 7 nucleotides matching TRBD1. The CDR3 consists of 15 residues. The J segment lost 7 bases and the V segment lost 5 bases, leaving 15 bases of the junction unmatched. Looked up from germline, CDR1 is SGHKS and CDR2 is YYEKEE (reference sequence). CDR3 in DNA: TGTGCCAGCAGTACGGATTTACGGACAGGAGGAGAGCAGTACTTC. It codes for CASSTDLRTGGEQYF.

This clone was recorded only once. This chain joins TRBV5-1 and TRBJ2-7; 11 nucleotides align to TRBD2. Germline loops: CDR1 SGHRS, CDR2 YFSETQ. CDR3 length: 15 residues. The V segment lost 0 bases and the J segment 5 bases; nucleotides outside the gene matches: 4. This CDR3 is CASSLALLAGDEQYF. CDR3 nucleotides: TGCGCCAGCAGCTTGGCCCTACTAGCGGGAGACGAGCAGTACTTC.

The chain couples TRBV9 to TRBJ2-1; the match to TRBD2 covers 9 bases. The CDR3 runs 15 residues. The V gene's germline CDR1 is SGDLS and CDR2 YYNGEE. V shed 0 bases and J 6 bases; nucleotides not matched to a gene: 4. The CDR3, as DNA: TGTGCCAGCAGCGTAGATAGCGGGAGAACCAATGAGCAGTTCTTC. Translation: CASSVDSGRTNEQFF. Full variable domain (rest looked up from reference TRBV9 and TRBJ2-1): DSGVTQTPKHLITATGQRVTLRCSPRSGDLSVYWYQQSLDQGLQFLIQYYNGEERAKGNILERFSAQQFPDLHSELNLSSLELGDSALYFCASSVDSGRTNEQFFGPGTRLTVL.

This CDR3 reads CASNGGQETQYF. CDR3 in DNA: TGTGCCAGCAACGGAGGTCAAGAGACCCAGTACTTC. The J gene is TRBJ2-5, the V gene TRBV6-6; D perhaps matches TRBD2 (5 bases). Between the trimmed V and J ends, which lost 7 bases and 2 bases, there was a span of 8 bases. The CDR3 runs 12 residues. Germline loops: CDR1 MNHNY, CDR2 SVGAGI (reference sequence).

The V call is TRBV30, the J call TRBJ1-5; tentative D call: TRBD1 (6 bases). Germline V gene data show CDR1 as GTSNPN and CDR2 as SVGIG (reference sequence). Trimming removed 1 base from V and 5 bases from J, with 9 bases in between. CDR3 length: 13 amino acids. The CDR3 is CAWSGDIDQPQHF. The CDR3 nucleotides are TGTGCCTGGAGTGGGGACATAGATCAGCCCCAGCATTTT.

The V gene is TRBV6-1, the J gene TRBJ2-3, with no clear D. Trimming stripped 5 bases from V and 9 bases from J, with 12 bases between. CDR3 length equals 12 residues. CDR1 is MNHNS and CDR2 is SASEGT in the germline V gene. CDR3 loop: CASSSSEVTQYF. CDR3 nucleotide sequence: TGTGCCAGCAGTTCGTCAGAAGTAACGCAGTATTTT.

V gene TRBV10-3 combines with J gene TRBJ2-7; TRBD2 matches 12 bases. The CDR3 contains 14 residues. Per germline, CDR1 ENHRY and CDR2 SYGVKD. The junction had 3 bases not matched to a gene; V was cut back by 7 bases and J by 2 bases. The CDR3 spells CAINLAGGPYEQYF. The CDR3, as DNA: TGTGCCATCAACCTAGCGGGAGGGCCCTACGAGCAGTACTTC.

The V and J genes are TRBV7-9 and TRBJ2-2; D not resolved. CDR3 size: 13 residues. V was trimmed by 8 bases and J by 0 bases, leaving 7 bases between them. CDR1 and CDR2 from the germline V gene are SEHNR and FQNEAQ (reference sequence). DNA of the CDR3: TGTGCCAGCTCGACATCGAACACCGGGGAGCTGTTTTTT. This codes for CASSTSNTGELFF.

CDR3 DNA sequence: TGTGCCAGCTCACCTCTTGGAGGTGAGGATACGCAGTATTTT. This encodes CASSPLGGEDTQYF. J is TRBJ2-3 and V is TRBV18, with TRBD2 as a possible D gene (5 bases). Trimming stripped 3 bases from V and 6 bases from J, with 13 bases between. This CDR3 is built from 14 residues. CDR1 and CDR2 (germline): KGHSH, LQKENI. Using reference TRBV18 and TRBJ2-3 for the parts outside the CDR3, the full variable domain is NAGVMQNPRHLVRRRGQEARLRCSPMKGHSHVYWYRQLPEEGLKFMVYLQKENIIDESGMPKERFSAEFPKEGPSILRIQQVVRGDSAAYFCASSPLGGEDTQYFGPGTRLTVL.

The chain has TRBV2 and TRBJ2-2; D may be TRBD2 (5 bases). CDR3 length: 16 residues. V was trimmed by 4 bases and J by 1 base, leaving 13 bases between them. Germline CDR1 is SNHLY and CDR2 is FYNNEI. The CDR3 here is CASSVWEKGNTGELFF. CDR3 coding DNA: TGTGCCAGCAGTGTATGGGAGAAGGGGAACACCGGGGAGCTGTTTTTT.

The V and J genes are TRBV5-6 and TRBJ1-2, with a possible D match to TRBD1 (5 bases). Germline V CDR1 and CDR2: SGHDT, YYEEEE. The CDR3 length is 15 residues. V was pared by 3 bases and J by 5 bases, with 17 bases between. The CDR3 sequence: CASSYRQSKIYGYTF. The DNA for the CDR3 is TGTGCCAGCAGCTACAGACAGTCCAAGATATATGGCTACACCTTC.